The 26 T cell receptor beta chains listed next were all sequenced from one sample in a study of regulatory T cells in long-lasting Graves disease. Time point noted: persistent/refractory GD, antithyroid drugs over 5 years with positive TRAb. TCR sequences were obtained from RNA taken from PBMCs. Arm-PCR of CDR3 regions and iRepertoire HTBI primers were used to build TCR beta libraries. TCRdb reprocessed the multiplex PCR reads with MiXCR, giving one entry per CDR3 protein. The table has 600,000 to 800,000 distinct CDR3 sequences, 25% to 35% seen once; the top ten hold 42%. Specimen: peripheral blood mononuclear cells (PBMCs), collected when the disease was refractory, from a patient treated with antithyroid drugs. Receptors were obtained from a female donor with Graves disease.

V usage is TRBV2 and J usage is TRBJ1-5; D may be TRBD1 (5 bases). This CDR3 contains 15 residues. Per germline, CDR1 SNHLY and CDR2 FYNNEI. V lost 3 bases and J lost 3, with 12 bases in between. The CDR3 sequence: CASSEQGFPNQPQHF. The CDR3 bases are TGTGCCAGCAGTGAGCAGGGCTTCCCCAATCAGCCCCAGCATTTT.

The chain couples TRBV20-1 to TRBJ2-5, with D hard to call. This CDR3 spans 14 amino acids. The V end was cut by 0 bases, the J end by 1 base, with 9 bases between. Germline assignment: CDR1 DFQATT and CDR2 SNEGSKA (reference sequence). DNA of the CDR3: TGCAGTGCTAGAGATCTAACGGCCCAAGAGACCCAGTACTTC. This translates into CSARDLTAQETQYF.

There are a few counts of this clonotype. The CDR3, as DNA: TGCAGTGCTCTCTCCGGGACTAGCGGGAGACTTCGCTACGAGCAGTACTTC. Its protein is CSALSGTSGRLRYEQYF. The chain has TRBV20-1 and TRBJ2-7; 14 bases map to TRBD2. CDR1 and CDR2 (germline): DFQATT, SNEGSKA (reference sequence). This CDR3 spans 17 amino acids. V shed 5 bases and J 3 bases; nucleotides not matched to a gene: 12.

V and J are TRBV15 and TRBJ2-4; D gene uncertain. The germline gives CDR1 LNHNV, CDR2 YYDKDF (reference sequence). The ends were cut back, 0 bases at V and 9 bases at J, with 12 bases in the middle. The length of the CDR3 is 14 residues. Here the CDR3 DNA reads TGTGCCACCAGCAGAGACAATTTCGGTGGCATTCAGTACTTC. Translation gives CATSRDNFGGIQYF.

The chain joins TRBV15 to TRBJ2-7; D not certain. CDR1 and CDR2 (germline): LNHNV, YYDKDF (reference sequence). V was trimmed by 0 bases and J by 1 base, leaving 7 bases between them. This CDR3 has 14 residues. CDR3 DNA sequence: TGTGCCACCAGCAGAGATCTGGGATCCTACGAGCAGTACTTC. It yields the protein CATSRDLGSYEQYF.

This clonotype was seen a handful of times. This chain joins TRBV20-1 and TRBJ2-2, with 9 bases identical to TRBD2. Germline loops: CDR1 DFQATT, CDR2 SNEGSKA (reference sequence). V lost 5 bases to trimming and J lost 5 bases; unmatched junction nucleotides: 12. The CDR3 spans 16 residues. CDR3 amino acids: CSAPLAGGRSTGELFF. The CDR3 DNA sequence: TGCAGTGCTCCCCTGGCGGGAGGGCGAAGTACCGGGGAGCTGTTTTTT.

This clonotype was picked up a small number of times. The genes are TRBV20-1 and TRBJ2-5; 8 bases match TRBD2. V shed 3 bases and J 1 base; nucleotides not matched to a gene: 7. The CDR3 runs 15 residues. Germline CDR1 and CDR2: DFQATT and SNEGSKA (reference sequence). The CDR3 here is CSARPRAGGQETQYF. The CDR3 nucleotides read TGCAGTGCTAGGCCCCGTGCGGGAGGCCAAGAGACCCAGTACTTC.

The CDR3 nucleotides are TGTGCCAGCAGCTCCGGGACAGGGAAAAACTATGGCTACACCTTC. Translating gives CASSSGTGKNYGYTF. The rearrangement uses TRBV5-6 and TRBJ1-2, with 9 bases aligning to TRBD1. Germline trimming cut 3 bases from V and 2 bases from J; bases unmatched to any gene: 5. CDR3 size: 15 residues. CDR1 is SGHDT, CDR2 YYEEEE, per germline. The full variable domain, with the rest looked up from reference TRBV5-6 and TRBJ1-2, is DAGVTQSPTHLIKTRGQQVTLRCSPKSGHDTVSWYQQALGQGPQFIFQYYEEEERQRGNFPDRFSGHQFPNYSSELNVNALLLGDSALYLCASSSGTGKNYGYTFGSGTRLTVV.

This chain joins TRBV12-3 or TRBV12-4 and TRBJ2-3, with TRBD2 matching 10 bases. The length of the CDR3 is 15 residues. Losses at the gene ends were 7 bases for V and 3 bases for J; bases not matched to a gene: 7. The CDR3 here is CASTASGSLTDTQYF. The CDR3 coding sequence is TGTGCCAGCACCGCTAGCGGGAGTTTGACAGATACGCAGTATTTT.

The chain uses TRBV7-3 and TRBJ2-2, with 16 bases matching TRBD2. This CDR3 is 19 amino acids long. The J segment lost 3 bases and the V segment lost 4 bases, leaving 8 bases of the junction unmatched. Germline V gives CDR1 SGHTA, CDR2 FQGTGA. CDR3 bases: TGTGCCAGCAGCTCCCTAGGGACTAGCGGGGGGGGGGACACCGGGGAGCTGTTTTTT. It yields the protein CASSSLGTSGGGDTGELFF.

This clonotype was seen only a few times. The chain links TRBV7-6 to TRBJ2-7; 9 nucleotides agree with TRBD2. The germline CDR1 and CDR2 sequences are SGHVS and FNYEAQ. The CDR3 is 15 residues long. J gave up 6 bases and V 5 bases, and 11 bases lay outside the gene matches. CDR3 DNA sequence: TGTGCCAGCAGCCCCCGTGAGGCGGGAGGGCTCGAGCAGTACTTC. Residues: CASSPREAGGLEQYF.

This clonotype was recorded a few times. The chain joins TRBV19 to TRBJ1-5; D might be TRBD1 (6 bases). V lost 3 bases, J lost 6 bases, and 15 bases lay in between. The germline CDR1 and CDR2 sequences are LNHDA and SQIVND (reference sequence). There are 15 residues in the CDR3. CDR3 in amino acids: CASSIRDILGQPQHF. CDR3 DNA: TGTGCCAGTAGTATCCGGGACATCCTGGGTCAGCCCCAGCATTTT.

The genes are TRBV5-4 and TRBJ1-1, with D uncertain. Deletions cut 2 bases from V and 1 base from J, with 6 bases between. Germline assignment: CDR1 SGHNT and CDR2 YYREEE (reference sequence). The CDR3 extends over 13 amino acids. The CDR3 sequence: CASSFYRNTEAFF. As DNA, the CDR3 is TGTGCCAGCAGCTTCTACAGGAACACTGAAGCTTTCTTT.

This clonotype was recorded many times. This chain links TRBV20-1 with TRBJ2-7; D is uncertain. The V gene lost 6 bases and the J gene lost 5 bases, with 14 bases spanning the gap. The CDR3 has 12 amino acids. Germline V gene data show CDR1 as DFQATT and CDR2 as SNEGSKA (reference sequence). The CDR3 here is CSAIGIRDEQYF. The CDR3 DNA is TGCAGTGCCATTGGGATCCGGGACGAGCAGTACTTC.

The gene calls are TRBV30 and TRBJ1-2, with 7 bases lining up with TRBD1. V lost 3 bases, J lost 4 bases, and 8 bases stayed unmatched. CDR3 length equals 14 residues. CDR1 GTSNPN and CDR2 SVGIG come from the germline V gene (reference sequence). CDR3 coding DNA: TGTGCCTGGAGCTCGGGACAGCAGAGCTATGGCTACACCTTC. Translation: CAWSSGQQSYGYTF.

The chain is built from TRBV25-1 and TRBJ1-2; 7 nucleotides match TRBD1. Germline V gives CDR1 MGHDK, CDR2 SYGVNS. Unmatched junction bases numbered 3, after V lost 2 bases and J lost 3 bases. The CDR3 sequence is 14 residues long. The DNA of the CDR3 is TGTGCCAGCAGTGAACCGGGACAGTACTATGGCTACACCTTC. Its protein product is CASSEPGQYYGYTF.

This clonotype was seen a few times. The chain carries TRBV19 and TRBJ1-2; perhaps TRBD1 as D (5 bases). The ends were cut back, 2 bases at V and 6 bases at J, with 19 bases in the middle. The CDR3 totals 16 residues. Per the germline V gene, CDR1 is LNHDA and CDR2 is SQIVND (reference sequence). CDR3 bases: TGTGCCAGTAGTATACCCGGGGGACGAGCCGTCCATGGCTACACCTTC. This sequence encodes CASSIPGGRAVHGYTF.

This clonotype was detected a few times. The rearrangement links TRBV12-3 or TRBV12-4 to TRBJ1-1, with D unresolved. With 3 bases removed from V and 1 base from J, the gap between germline ends came to 9 bases. The CDR3 spans 14 residues. The CDR3 sequence is CASSFQSQNTEAFF. The CDR3 coding sequence is TGTGCCAGCAGTTTCCAGTCTCAGAACACTGAAGCTTTCTTT.

This rearrangement joins TRBV12-5 to TRBJ2-7, with D perhaps assigned TRBD1 or TRBD2 (6 bases each). Per germline, CDR1 LGHNT and CDR2 FRNRAP. This CDR3 has 17 amino acids. Between the trimmed V and J ends, which lost 3 bases and 2 bases, there was a span of 20 bases. CDR3 sequence reads: CASGFIEGRGVPYEQYF. As DNA, the CDR3 is TGTGCTAGTGGTTTCATTGAAGGAAGGGGGGTTCCCTACGAGCAGTACTTC.

V is TRBV12-3 or TRBV12-4 and J is TRBJ1-2; the D is unclear. Trimming removed 5 bases at V and 12 bases at J, with 25 bases between. This CDR3 is 15 amino acids long. The CDR3, as DNA: TGTGCCAGCAGTCGGGCCACTTTCAGACCCGATAAAGACACCTTC. This codes for CASSRATFRPDKDTF.

This chain's CDR3 is CSGDTGNEQYF. The CDR3, as DNA: TGCAGCGGCGATACAGGGAACGAGCAGTACTTC. V is TRBV29-1 and J is TRBJ2-7, with a tentative D call TRBD1 (6 bases). CDR1 is SQVTM, CDR2 ANQGSEA, per germline. Trimming shortened V by 7 bases and J by 5 bases, and 12 bases separated the two germline ends. The CDR3 sequence is 11 residues long.

This clonotype was seen a handful of times. The V gene is TRBV13, the J gene TRBJ2-2; tentatively, D is TRBD1 (6 bases). The germline V gene encodes CDR1 PRHDT and CDR2 FYEKMQ (reference sequence). Trimming shortened V by 0 bases and J by 2 bases, and 16 bases separated the two germline ends. The length of the CDR3 is 18 residues. CDR3 residues: CASSLGPGATGNTGELFF. CDR3 in DNA: TGTGCCAGCAGCTTAGGCCCAGGGGCCACGGGAAACACCGGGGAGCTGTTTTTT.

The chain links TRBV20-1 to TRBJ1-1; perhaps TRBD1 as D (5 bases). V lost 0 bases, J lost 5 bases, and 19 bases lay in between. The CDR3 is made up of 16 amino acids. CDR1 and CDR2 (germline): DFQATT, SNEGSKA (reference sequence). CDR3 amino acids: CSARDSVTGWGTEAFF. DNA of the CDR3: TGCAGTGCTAGAGATTCCGTCACAGGTTGGGGAACTGAAGCTTTCTTT.

The V gene is TRBV28, the J gene TRBJ2-6; the D gene is possibly TRBD1 (5 bases). Germline V gene sequence: CDR1 MDHEN, CDR2 SYDVKM. V lost 3 bases to trimming and J lost 2 bases, with 8 bases between them. This CDR3 is built from 15 residues. This chain's CDR3 is CASSLLDTGANVLTF. The CDR3 DNA is TGTGCCAGCAGTTTGCTGGACACTGGGGCCAACGTCCTGACTTTC.

The rearrangement uses TRBV7-6 and TRBJ1-1; TRBD1 matches 7 bases. The CDR3 has 14 amino acids. Per germline, CDR1 SGHVS and CDR2 FNYEAQ. The junction had 6 bases not matched to a gene; V was cut back by 5 bases and J by 3 bases. This chain's CDR3 is CASSHRTGDTEAFF. In DNA, the CDR3 is TGTGCCAGCAGCCACCGCACAGGGGACACTGAAGCTTTCTTT.

This clonotype was recorded a few times. V usage is TRBV7-9 and J usage is TRBJ2-5; 10 bases fit TRBD2. The V gene end was trimmed by 5 bases and the J gene end by 0 bases; junction bases not matched to a gene: 3. This CDR3 region has 15 residues. Germline V gene data show CDR1 as SEHNR and CDR2 as FQNEAQ (reference sequence). CDR3 in DNA: TGTGCCAGCAGCCCGGGACTAGCGAACCAAGAGACCCAGTACTTC. This sequence encodes CASSPGLANQETQYF.